This is a list of T cell receptor beta chains from one sample in a study of cytomegalovirus exposure and HLA in healthy donors. Using immunoSEQ multiplex PCR, the repertoire was profiled, and TCRdb retains in-frame clones only, with some absent. The sample lists more than 150,000 clones, approximately 83% seen once, with about 10% in the top ten. Specimen: PBMCs. These receptors all stem from a man aged 18 to 30 in good health and CMV-seropositive. Each CDR3 is given with its conserved first and last residue.

v_call | cdr3_aa
TRBV10-3 | CAISEEAGGIGETQYF
TRBV29-1 | CSFSRYRGGETQYF
TRBV7-2 | CASSLARGAYGYTF
TRBV23-1 | CASSQWGQRYQETQYF
TRBV7-9 | CASSLLSGAGEKLFF
TRBV11-2 | CASSLDLTADEQYF
TRBV6-1 | CASSEWGGNTDTQYF
TRBV9 | CASSNINTGELFF
TRBV2 | CASSLEQGISNQPQHF
TRBV19 | CASSIKKGSANEKLFF
TRBV4-3 | CASSPSGVGTGELFF
TRBV12-2 | CASILAGLSRGPLHF
TRBV11-2 | CASSPQRNTEAFF
TRBV19 | CASSVREKVGGYTF
TRBV29-1 | CSVATSGGAGRQFF
TRBV5-1 | CASSLGQGNANSPLHF
TRBV5-4 | CASSAGRGANYGYTF
TRBV30 | CAWTQGGREQYF
TRBV5-1 | CASSAFGGRDTGELFF
TRBV11-2 | CASSLWRETQYF
TRBV10-1 | CASSELGGPVYEQYF
TRBV11-2 | CASRPSQGSFHEQFF
TRBV4-1 | CASSQEGAGANTGELFF
TRBV5-1 | CASRQLGGASYNEQFF
TRBV6-1 | CASSEAGQPYEQYF
TRBV6-1 | CASSEGETGSAPLHF
TRBV7-8 | CASSLGSPRGQETQYF
TRBV7-9 | CASRPGTALYEQYF
TRBV2 | CASSESASGGASTDTQYF
TRBV11-2 | CASSIRTGPRSYNEQFF
TRBV28 | CASSRGGEVTEAFF
TRBV5-6 | CASSRTSGDTDTQYF
TRBV7-6 | CASSLGTGTTGELFF
TRBV2 | CASSDLVSGLHGYTF
TRBV5-4 | CASSIQTGRETQYF
TRBV19 | CASSISSSDTEAFF
TRBV5-1 | CASSPYRAQETQYF
TRBV30 | CAWTGNSNQPQHF
TRBV11-2 | CASRSVARTESGNTIYF
TRBV5-1 | CASSPRATNEKLFF
TRBV6-1 | CASSANYGYTF
TRBV7-2 | CAGSAGLAGFSGGELFF
TRBV7-8 | CASSLAPDRTGNGYTF
TRBV5-4 | CASSLQPPRSPLHF
TRBV10-3 | CAASPGQGGGGKNIQYF
TRBV7-6 | CASSRFGGAGEQFF
TRBV4-1 | CASSQASDRPTYEQYF
TRBV2 | CASSEDRGLYEQYF
TRBV27 | CASSSPRAGGQETQYF
TRBV30 | CAWSQGTGSTDTQYF
TRBV27 | CASSFSLDTTFEQYF
TRBV7-9 | CASSLTHFYNEQFF
TRBV5-1 | CASSLTTLPSTDTQYF
TRBV10-2 | CASSPGQDLRAFF
TRBV19 | CASRGEGNGNEQFF
TRBV5-6 | CASSLAARTDTQYF
TRBV4-1 | CASSQASTGELFF